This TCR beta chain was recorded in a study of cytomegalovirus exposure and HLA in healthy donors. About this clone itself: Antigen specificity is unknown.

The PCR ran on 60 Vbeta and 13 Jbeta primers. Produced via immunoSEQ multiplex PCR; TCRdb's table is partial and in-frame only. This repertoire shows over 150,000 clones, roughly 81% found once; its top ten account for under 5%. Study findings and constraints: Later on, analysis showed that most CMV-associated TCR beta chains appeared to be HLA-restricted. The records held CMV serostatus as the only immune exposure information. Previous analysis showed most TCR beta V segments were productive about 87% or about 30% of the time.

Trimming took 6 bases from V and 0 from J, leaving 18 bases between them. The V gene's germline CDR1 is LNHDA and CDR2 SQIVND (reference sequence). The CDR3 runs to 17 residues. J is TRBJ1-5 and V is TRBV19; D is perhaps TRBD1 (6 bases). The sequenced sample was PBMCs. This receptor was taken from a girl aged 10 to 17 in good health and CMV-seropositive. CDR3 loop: CASRDVDRLYSNQPQHF. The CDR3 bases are TGTGCCAGTAGGGATGTGGACAGACTGTATAGCAATCAGCCCCAGCATTTT.